Below are 26 T cell receptor beta chains sequenced from a single sample in a study of blood T cell repertoires in COVID-19. TCRdb's table, derived via immunoSEQ multiplex PCR, lists solely in-frame clones and lacks some. The data contain 150,000 to 200,000 clones, approximately 81% of them seen just once; the ten biggest clones take up more than 5%. The sample taken for sequencing was peripheral blood. These receptors all come from a woman in her 50s with COVID-19, enrolled during active disease.

This rearrangement joins TRBV18 to TRBJ1-5, with TRBD1 matching over 8 bases. The junction had 8 bases not matched to a gene; V was cut back by 3 bases and J by 7 bases. The CDR3 runs 15 residues. Germline V gives CDR1 KGHSH, CDR2 LQKENI. CDR3 protein: CASSPRQGFDQPQHF. CDR3 in DNA: TGTGCCAGCTCACCGAGACAGGGGTTCGACCAGCCCCAGCATTTT. The full variable domain, in which reference TRBV18 and TRBJ1-5 provide the parts outside the CDR3, is NAGVMQNPRHLVRRRGQEARLRCSPMKGHSHVYWYRQLPEEGLKFMVYLQKENIIDESGMPKERFSAEFPKEGPSILRIQQVVRGDSAAYFCASSPRQGFDQPQHFGDGTRLSIL.

This chain joins TRBV6-2 or TRBV6-3 and TRBJ2-3; D remains unclear. The germline V gene has CDR1 MNHEY and CDR2 SVGEGT. This CDR3 comprises 14 residues. V was shortened by 5 bases and J by 4 bases, with 13 bases between the two germline ends. CDR3 DNA: TGTGCCAGCAGTACCCTCCCGAGGCCAGATACGCAGTATTTT. It yields the protein CASSTLPRPDTQYF.

The chain combines TRBV6-6 with TRBJ2-7, with 9 bases lining up with TRBD2. From germline, CDR1 is MNHNY and CDR2 SVGAGI (reference sequence). The ends lost 2 bases at V and 4 bases at J; junction bases unmatched: 3. The CDR3 spans 14 residues. This CDR3 reads CASSYGGGAYEQYF. As DNA, the CDR3 is TGTGCCAGCAGTTACGGCGGGGGGGCTTACGAGCAGTACTTC.

The chain links TRBV5-1 to TRBJ2-2; TRBD1 matches at 10 bases. The CDR3 sequence is 15 residues long. CDR1 and CDR2 (germline): SGHRS, YFSETQ. Unmatched junction bases numbered 4, after V lost 4 bases and J lost 4 bases. The CDR3 loop is CASSEDRGSTGELFF. CDR3 nucleotides: TGCGCCAGCAGCGAGGACAGGGGGAGCACCGGGGAGCTGTTTTTT.

This clone was seen only once. The chain links TRBV11-2 to TRBJ1-5, with 7 nucleotides matching TRBD1. The V and J ends lost 5 bases and 7 bases, in that order; junction bases with no gene match: 2. This CDR3 region has 12 residues. Germline V CDR1 and CDR2: SGHAT, FQNNGV. CDR3 sequence reads: CASSLDRQPQHF. CDR3 nucleotides: TGTGCCAGCAGCCTGGACAGGCAGCCCCAGCATTTT. The full variable domain, rest sourced from reference TRBV11-2 and TRBJ1-5, is EAGVAQSPRYKIIEKRQSVAFWCNPISGHATLYWYQQILGQGPKLLIQFQNNGVVDDSQLPKDRFSAERLKGVDSTLKIQPAKLEDSAVYLCASSLDRQPQHFGDGTRLSIL.

V and J are TRBV2 and TRBJ1-2; D is ambiguous. Trimming removed 4 bases at V and 0 bases at J, with 9 bases between. The length of the CDR3 is 14 residues. Germline CDR1 is SNHLY and CDR2 is FYNNEI. CDR3: CASSVAVANYGYTF. In DNA form, the CDR3 reads TGTGCCAGCAGTGTGGCGGTAGCTAACTATGGCTACACCTTC.

The V and J genes are TRBV10-2 and TRBJ2-7; TRBD1 might be the D (6 bases). Germline V gives CDR1 WSHSY, CDR2 SAAADI. The CDR3 is made up of 12 amino acids. Trimming shortened V by 8 bases and J by 4 bases, and 12 bases separated the two germline ends. CDR3 loop: CASGGQPYEQYF. DNA for the CDR3: TGCGCCAGCGGAGGACAGCCATACGAGCAGTACTTC.

This clone was counted a single time. The chain uses TRBV11-1 and TRBJ2-3; TRBD1 matches 7 bases. Germline assignment: CDR1 SGHAT and CDR2 FQDESV (reference sequence). The CDR3 extends over 13 amino acids. V lost 6 bases and J lost 4; bases outside the gene matches: 4. CDR3 residues: CASRRTGADTQYF. The DNA for the CDR3 is TGTGCCAGCAGGAGAACAGGGGCAGATACGCAGTATTTT.

The rearrangement uses TRBV6-2 or TRBV6-3 and TRBJ1-4, with 10 nucleotides matching TRBD1. CDR3 length: 14 residues. J was trimmed by 4 bases and V by 6 bases; bases with no gene match: 2. Per the germline V gene, CDR1 is MNHEY and CDR2 is SVGEGT. The CDR3: CASSRTGGNEKLFF. Written as DNA, the CDR3 is TGTGCCAGCAGCCGGACAGGGGGTAATGAAAAACTGTTTTTT.

The rearrangement uses TRBV4-3 and TRBJ1-1; 9 nucleotides agree with TRBD1. The J segment lost 8 bases and the V segment lost 3 bases, leaving 7 bases of the junction unmatched. The CDR3 consists of 14 residues. Germline-derived CDR1 and CDR2 are LGHNA and YSLEER. In nucleotides, the CDR3 is TGCGCCAGCAGCCATCGGACAGGGGCCGACGAAGCTTTCTTT. Protein sequence: CASSHRTGADEAFF.

The V and J genes are TRBV19 and TRBJ1-5; D is undetermined. With 2 bases removed from V and 3 bases from J, the gap between germline ends came to 8 bases. CDR3 length equals 14 residues. Germline loops: CDR1 LNHDA, CDR2 SQIVND (reference sequence). In DNA form, the CDR3 reads TGTGCCAGTAGTATAAGGGAGCTCAATCAGCCCCAGCATTTT. It translates to CASSIRELNQPQHF.

This clone was found a few times. In nucleotides, the CDR3 is TGTGCCATCAGTGCAGGGGAGCGAGAGACCCAGTACTTC. It encodes CAISAGERETQYF. V and J are TRBV10-3 and TRBJ2-5; D is perhaps TRBD1 (6 bases). Germline assignment: CDR1 ENHRY and CDR2 SYGVKD. The CDR3 loop spans 13 amino acids. With 4 bases removed from V and 4 bases from J, the gap between germline ends came to 10 bases.

The chain combines TRBV5-6 with TRBJ2-1, with TRBD1 identical over 9 bases. CDR1 SGHDT and CDR2 YYEEEE come from the germline V gene. The CDR3 runs 14 residues. V shed 5 bases, J shed 6 bases, and the junction held 6 bases outside the gene matches. For the CDR3, the DNA is TGTGCCAGCAGTGGGACAGGGAGAGGCAATGAGCAGTTCTTC. Amino acids: CASSGTGRGNEQFF. The full variable domain, in which reference TRBV5-6 and TRBJ2-1 provide the parts outside the CDR3, is DAGVTQSPTHLIKTRGQQVTLRCSPKSGHDTVSWYQQALGQGPQFIFQYYEEEERQRGNFPDRFSGHQFPNYSSELNVNALLLGDSALYLCASSGTGRGNEQFFGPGTRLTVL.

This clone has only a few counts. The gene calls are TRBV27 and TRBJ1-1; 7 nucleotides match TRBD1. Germline values: CDR1 MNHEY, CDR2 SMNVEV (reference sequence). Germline trimming cut 3 bases from V and 0 bases from J; bases unmatched to any gene: 16. The CDR3 totals 19 residues. The DNA of the CDR3 is TGTGCCAGCAGTTTTCGGACAGGTGCTACACTTTTGATGAACACTGAAGCTTTCTTT. Protein product: CASSFRTGATLLMNTEAFF.

This chain joins TRBV15 and TRBJ2-7, with a weak D call TRBD2 (5 bases). Deletions cut 6 bases from V and 6 bases from J, with 18 bases between. The CDR3 is 14 residues long. Germline CDR1 reads LNHNV; CDR2 reads YYDKDF (reference sequence). The CDR3 is CATSSGYLGVEQYF. In nucleotides, the CDR3 is TGTGCCACCAGTTCGGGGTATCTGGGAGTCGAGCAGTACTTC.

This chain links TRBV15 with TRBJ2-3; TRBD2 matches at 8 bases. The CDR3 is 15 amino acids. The V segment lost 2 bases and the J segment 4 bases; nucleotides outside the gene matches: 5. Germline assignment: CDR1 LNHNV and CDR2 YYDKDF (reference sequence). DNA for the CDR3: TGTGCCACCAGCAGACAACTAGCGGAGGCAGATACGCAGTATTTT. This codes for CATSRQLAEADTQYF.

The CDR3, as DNA: TGTGCCAGCAGCCAAGTGGCAGGAATTAACTATGGCTACACCTTC. Its translation: CASSQVAGINYGYTF. This chain uses TRBV14 with TRBJ1-2; D is unclear. V gave up 1 base and J gave up 1 base, with 10 bases separating them. Germline lookup yields CDR1 SGHDN and CDR2 FVKESK. CDR3 length equals 15 residues.

The chain employs TRBV2 and TRBJ1-6, with 8 bases identical to TRBD1. CDR1 is SNHLY, CDR2 FYNNEI, per germline. The V gene end was trimmed by 5 bases and the J gene end by 6 bases; junction bases not matched to a gene: 3. The CDR3 is made up of 14 amino acids. The CDR3: CASSIQGGNSPLHF. In DNA, the CDR3 is TGTGCCAGCAGTATACAGGGGGGTAATTCACCCCTCCACTTT.

This sequence joins TRBV9 and TRBJ2-1; 7 bases are a match to TRBD1. The germline V gene has CDR1 SGDLS and CDR2 YYNGEE. The CDR3 has 13 residues. V was clipped by 2 bases and J by 8 bases; unmatched bases: 4. CDR3 residues: CASSVTGKHEQFF. The CDR3 DNA sequence: TGTGCCAGCAGCGTGACAGGGAAGCATGAGCAGTTCTTC.

The J gene is TRBJ2-5, the V gene TRBV4-1; 8 positions match TRBD2. After removal of 4 bases from V and 9 bases from J, the junction contained 19 bases not matched to a gene. CDR3 length: 17 amino acids. Germline lookup yields CDR1 MGHRA and CDR2 YSYEKL. DNA of the CDR3: TGCGCCAGCAGCCCTCGGGATGGGCGGGGGGACCCCAGGGCCCAGTACTTC. Translated, it gives CASSPRDGRGDPRAQYF.

The genes are TRBV28 and TRBJ1-2; D is unresolved. V was trimmed by 3 bases and J by 2 bases, leaving 10 bases between them. The V gene's germline CDR1 is MDHEN and CDR2 SYDVKM. CDR3 length: 14 amino acids. The CDR3 region has the DNA TGTGCCAGCAGTTTTGCGGGAATCAACTATGGCTACACCTTC. Translated: CASSFAGINYGYTF.

V gene TRBV4-1 combines with J gene TRBJ1-4, with D possibly being TRBD1 (6 bases). The CDR3 length is 15 residues. In germline, CDR1 is MGHRA, CDR2 YSYEKL. V was trimmed by 5 bases and J by 8 bases, leaving 18 bases between them. The CDR3 is CASSTLGGREEKLFF. As DNA, the CDR3 is TGCGCCAGCAGCACTCTGGGGGGGCGGGAGGAAAAACTGTTTTTT.

With respect to this clone: Other DNA sequences in this specimen translate into the identical CDR3. The gene calls are TRBV30 and TRBJ1-5; D uncertain. V dropped 0 bases and J dropped 4 bases, with 7 bases sitting between them. CDR1 is GTSNPN and CDR2 is SVGIG in the germline V gene (reference sequence). This CDR3 contains 13 residues. CDR3 protein: CAWSVTGNQPQHF. The CDR3 DNA follows: TGTGCCTGGAGTGTTACGGGGAATCAGCCCCAGCATTTT.

This clone has more than one count but fewer than ten. The genes are TRBV7-9 and TRBJ2-1; 10 nucleotides match TRBD1. The V segment lost 5 bases and the J segment 7 bases; nucleotides outside the gene matches: 8. CDR3 size: 15 residues. Germline-derived CDR1 and CDR2 are SEHNR and FQNEAQ (reference sequence). CDR3 in amino acids: CASSTRTGGENEQFF. In nucleotides, the CDR3 is TGTGCCAGCAGCACCCGGACAGGGGGGGAAAATGAGCAGTTCTTC.

The chain couples TRBV28 to TRBJ1-2, with TRBD1 matching 8 bases. J was trimmed by 5 bases and V by 4 bases; bases with no gene match: 6. Germline CDR1 is MDHEN and CDR2 is SYDVKM. This CDR3 contains 14 residues. The CDR3 loop reads CASSWGQAQYGYTF. The CDR3, as DNA: TGTGCCAGCAGTTGGGGACAGGCCCAGTATGGCTACACCTTC.

This clone was picked up one time. The J gene is TRBJ1-1, the V gene TRBV9, with 9 bases lining up with TRBD1. The germline gives CDR1 SGDLS, CDR2 YYNGEE. The CDR3 has 15 amino acids. Germline trimming cut 2 bases from V and 3 bases from J; bases unmatched to any gene: 5. The CDR3 DNA sequence: TGTGCCAGCAGCGTTGTACAGGGGGCCGACACTGAAGCTTTCTTT. Translated: CASSVVQGADTEAFF.